These 4 T cell receptor beta chains were all obtained from the same sample, sequenced in a study of blood T cell repertoires in COVID-19. Data came from immunoSEQ multiplex PCR; TCRdb stores just in-frame clones and leaves some out. The sample holds 40,000 or so clones, 70% to 90% seen once. Sequencing was performed on peripheral blood. The receptors were sampled from a human donor in a cohort sampled during active COVID-19.

The chain links TRBV19 to TRBJ2-4; a possible D gene is TRBD2 (6 bases). The CDR3 totals 15 residues. Trimming left V 5 bases short and J 0 bases short, with 11 bases between. Germline V CDR1 and CDR2: LNHDA, SQIVND (reference sequence). The CDR3, as DNA: TGTGCCAGTAGTGGCGCGGGGACAGCCAAAAACATTCAGTACTTC. It translates to CASSGAGTAKNIQYF.

CDR3 in DNA: TGTGCCAGCAGGGAGAGACAGGGAAACACTGAAGCTTTCTTT. Translation: CASRERQGNTEAFF. The V call is TRBV6-5, the J call TRBJ1-1, with TRBD1 matching over 7 bases. From germline, CDR1 is MNHEY and CDR2 SVGAGI. Trimming at V came to 6 bases and at J to 2 bases, leaving 6 bases not matched to a gene. The CDR3 has 14 amino acids.

The V gene is TRBV27, the J gene TRBJ1-6; 9 nucleotides line up with TRBD1. The V segment lost 0 bases and the J segment 9 bases; nucleotides outside the gene matches: 3. This CDR3 contains 15 residues. From germline, CDR1 is MNHEY and CDR2 SMNVEV (reference sequence). The chain's CDR3 is CASSLSLTGGSPLHF. In nucleotides, the CDR3 is TGTGCCAGCAGTTTATCCCTGACAGGGGGTTCACCCCTCCACTTT.

The chain combines TRBV6-2 or TRBV6-3 with TRBJ2-1, with 7 positions matching TRBD2. Germline CDR1 and CDR2: MNHEY and SVGEGT. Trimming removed 2 bases from V and 5 bases from J; junction bases left unmatched: 3. This CDR3 has 14 residues. CDR3 sequence reads: CASSYGLADNEQFF. Written as DNA, the CDR3 is TGTGCCAGCAGTTACGGGCTAGCGGACAATGAGCAGTTCTTC.